A single sample is the source of the 29 T cell receptor beta chains below, sequenced in a study of Ad26.COV2.S vaccination and SARS-CoV-2 variants. Profiling relied on immunoSEQ multiplex PCR, and the TCRdb table lists in-frame clones only, not all of them. Of about 400,000 clones detected, over 75% appear once; the ten largest clones hold 1.9%. As for treatment: roughly 18 received Ad26.COV2.S at low or high dose, single or two shots; 5 received placebo; per-sample allocation not given. Specimen acquisition occurred on day 63 following the initial vaccine or placebo injection. Specimen: peripheral blood, collected in a trial of Ad26.COV2.S vaccine versus placebo. Receptors were obtained from a person aged 18-60 years who received the Ad26.COV2.S COVID-19 vaccine or a placebo.

J is TRBJ2-3 and V is TRBV5-6; D ambiguous. Deletions cut 3 bases from V and 6 bases from J, with 11 bases between. This CDR3 is 13 amino acids long. Germline CDR1 reads SGHDT; CDR2 reads YYEEEE. The CDR3 reads CASSSGPPDTQYF. CDR3 in DNA: TGTGCCAGCAGCTCGGGCCCCCCCGATACGCAGTATTTT.

V usage is TRBV7-9 and J usage is TRBJ2-7; no definite D call. Germline CDR1 is SEHNR and CDR2 is FQNEAQ (reference sequence). This CDR3 region has 14 residues. V gave up 6 bases and J gave up 4 bases, with 16 bases separating them. This chain's CDR3 is CASSSDGLRYEQYF. The CDR3 region has the DNA TGTGCCAGCAGTTCTGACGGCTTACGATACGAGCAGTACTTC.

V usage is TRBV28 and J usage is TRBJ2-7; D perhaps matches TRBD1 (6 bases). Trimming cost V 4 bases and J 2 bases, with 12 bases left between them. In germline, CDR1 is MDHEN, CDR2 SYDVKM. CDR3 size: 14 residues. Here the CDR3 reads CASSSNRDTYEQYF. The CDR3 nucleotides read TGTGCCAGCAGTTCAAATCGGGACACCTACGAGCAGTACTTC.

This sequence joins TRBV12-3 or TRBV12-4 and TRBJ2-1, with D hard to call. V was pared by 6 bases and J by 7 bases, with 13 bases between. The CDR3 runs to 13 residues. CDR3 bases: TGTGCCAGCAGCCCCCCCAGCCGGAATGAGCAGTTCTTC. Protein: CASSPPSRNEQFF.

The J gene is TRBJ2-7, the V gene TRBV5-5; 10 positions match TRBD1. The length of the CDR3 is 14 residues. Germline values: CDR1 SGHKS, CDR2 YYEKEE (reference sequence). The V segment lost 4 bases and the J segment 3 bases; nucleotides outside the gene matches: 4. The CDR3 bases are TGTGCCAGCAGCCTGGGACAGGGGTTCTACGAGCAGTACTTC. It is translated as CASSLGQGFYEQYF. The full variable domain, completed using reference TRBV5-5 and TRBJ2-7, is DAGVTQSPTHLIKTRGQQVTLRCSPISGHKSVSWYQQVLGQGPQFIFQYYEKEERGRGNFPDRFSARQFPNYSSELNVNALLLGDSALYLCASSLGQGFYEQYFGPGTRLTVT.

This clone showed up just a few times. V usage is TRBV10-2 and J usage is TRBJ2-1; D is unresolved. Trimming shortened V by 0 bases and J by 0 bases, and 12 bases separated the two germline ends. The CDR3 has 17 residues. Germline CDR1 reads WSHSY; CDR2 reads SAAADI. This CDR3 reads CASSESPTGSSYNEQFF. CDR3 nucleotide sequence: TGCGCCAGCAGTGAGTCCCCGACGGGTAGCTCCTACAATGAGCAGTTCTTC.

The V call is TRBV5-1, the J call TRBJ1-6; D call uncertain. Per germline, CDR1 SGHRS and CDR2 YFSETQ. The germline V and J ends were trimmed by 0 bases and 0 bases, with 16 bases remaining between them. This CDR3 has 19 residues. Written as DNA, the CDR3 is TGCGCCAGCAGCTTGGGAGACGACAAAAGATCCTCCTATAATTCACCCCTCCACTTT. This codes for CASSLGDDKRSSYNSPLHF.

In its sample, this clone was seen many times. The chain is built from TRBV5-1 and TRBJ1-1, with D possibly TRBD1 on 5 matching bases. The CDR3 sequence is 15 residues long. CDR1 and CDR2 from the germline V gene are SGHRS and YFSETQ. The germline V and J ends were trimmed by 4 bases and 5 bases, with 18 bases remaining between them. The CDR3 region has the DNA TGCGCCAGCAGCCCTGGGACCTCTCGGGGGACTGAAGCTTTCTTT. Residues: CASSPGTSRGTEAFF. Together with reference TRBV5-1 and TRBJ1-1, the CDR3 gives the full variable domain: KAGVTQTPRYLIKTRGQQVTLSCSPISGHRSVSWYQQTPGQGLQFLFEYFSETQRNKGNFPGRFSGRQFSNSRSEMNVSTLELGDSALYLCASSPGTSRGTEAFFGQGTRLTVV.

The genes are TRBV6-1 and TRBJ1-6, with D hard to call. Germline CDR1 is MNHNS and CDR2 is SASEGT. The V end lost 2 bases, the J end lost 10 bases, and 9 bases lay between the germline ends. This CDR3 contains 13 residues. DNA for the CDR3: TGTGCCAGCAGTGAACATAGTGACTCACCCCTCCACTTT. Protein: CASSEHSDSPLHF.

V gene TRBV30 combines with J gene TRBJ1-5, with D perhaps TRBD1 (5 bases). The CDR3 has 13 residues. Germline lookup yields CDR1 GTSNPN and CDR2 SVGIG (reference sequence). V lost 0 bases to trimming and J lost 7 bases, with 10 bases between them. The chain's CDR3 is CAWSVRGDQPQHF. The CDR3 DNA reads TGTGCCTGGAGTGTACGAGGGGACCAGCCCCAGCATTTT.

Regarding this clone: The junction differs from germline at one of its ends, possibly a read error. This rearrangement joins TRBV5-1 to TRBJ2-7, with D perhaps TRBD1 (6 bases). CDR1 and CDR2 from the germline V gene are SGHRS and YFSETQ. The CDR3 runs 13 residues. As DNA, the CDR3 is TGCGCCAGCAGTTTGGAGGACAGTTACGAGCAGTACTTC. It specifies CASSLEDSYEQYF.

The chain uses TRBV11-3 and TRBJ2-7; no clear D. V shed 0 bases and J shed 6 bases, with 9 bases lying between them. CDR1 is SGHNT, CDR2 YENEEA, per germline. This CDR3 has 13 amino acids. Here the CDR3 reads CASSLEVGSEQYF. The CDR3 DNA follows: TGTGCCAGCAGCTTAGAAGTAGGAAGCGAGCAGTACTTC.

The V call is TRBV24-1, the J call TRBJ2-5, with no clear D. The V and J ends lost 6 bases and 1 base respectively, with 11 bases between them. Germline V gene lookup returns CDR1 KGHDR and CDR2 SFDVKD. This CDR3 contains 14 residues. CDR3 amino acids: CATSNGVRQETQYF. Written as DNA, the CDR3 is TGTGCCACCAGTAACGGCGTCCGCCAAGAGACCCAGTACTTC.

The rearrangement links TRBV7-9 to TRBJ2-2, with 9 positions matching TRBD1. J lost 1 base, V lost 4 bases, and 13 bases had no gene match. This CDR3 comprises 19 residues. The germline CDR1 and CDR2 sequences are SEHNR and FQNEAQ (reference sequence). CDR3 sequence (DNA): TGTGCCAGCAGCTACGTGGGTGGTCTGGGACAGGGGAACACCGGGGAGCTGTTTTTT. It codes for CASSYVGGLGQGNTGELFF.

This chain links TRBV7-2 with TRBJ2-1; maybe TRBD2 (5 bases). This CDR3 has 15 residues. V dropped 2 bases and J dropped 4 bases, with 12 bases sitting between them. CDR1 SGHTA and CDR2 FQGNSA come from the germline V gene. DNA for the CDR3: TGTGCCAGCAGCTTAAGCGGCCAGATTTACAATGAGCAGTTCTTC. Translated: CASSLSGQIYNEQFF.

Comment on this clone: Other nucleotide sequences in the sample specify the same CDR3. This sequence joins TRBV9 and TRBJ2-5, with TRBD2 matching over 13 bases. V gave up 3 bases and J gave up 2 bases; unmatched junction bases: 4. The germline CDR1 and CDR2 sequences are SGDLS and YYNGEE. The CDR3 totals 16 residues. Here the CDR3 reads CASSAGTSGKQETQYF. In DNA form, the CDR3 reads TGTGCCAGCAGCGCGGGGACTAGCGGGAAACAAGAGACCCAGTACTTC.

The chain joins TRBV3-1 (or the pseudogene TRBV3-2) to TRBJ1-1, with D perhaps TRBD1 (5 bases). Trimming shortened V by 7 bases and J by 3 bases, and 15 bases separated the two germline ends. This CDR3 region has 14 residues. CDR1 and CDR2 from the germline V gene are LGHDT and YNNKEL (reference sequence). The CDR3 loop reads CASTESKGYTEAFF. CDR3 nucleotides: TGTGCCAGCACCGAGAGTAAGGGGTACACTGAAGCTTTCTTT.

The rearrangement links TRBV10-2 to TRBJ1-6; tentative D call: TRBD1 (5 bases). The V end lost 6 bases, the J end lost 9 bases, and 12 bases lay between the germline ends. The CDR3 is 13 amino acids. Germline lookup yields CDR1 WSHSY and CDR2 SAAADI. CDR3 amino acids: CASRGPEGSPLHF. CDR3 in DNA: TGCGCCAGCAGGGGGCCAGAAGGTTCACCCCTCCACTTT.

The chain joins TRBV18 to TRBJ1-2; D not resolved. Germline V gives CDR1 KGHSH, CDR2 LQKENI. The CDR3 runs to 13 residues. Trimming took off 2 bases at V and 2 bases at J, with 6 bases between the two ends. The CDR3 region has the DNA TGTGCCAGCTCACCAAAGGAGAACTATGGCTACACCTTC. This sequence encodes CASSPKENYGYTF.

The chain joins TRBV12-3 or TRBV12-4 to TRBJ2-7; D remains ambiguous. V was shortened by 6 bases and J by 3 bases, with 12 bases between the two germline ends. The length of the CDR3 is 13 residues. CDR3 nucleotides: TGTGCCAGCAGCTTGACTTGGTTCTACGAGCAGTACTTC. Encoded protein: CASSLTWFYEQYF.

This chain joins TRBV14 and TRBJ2-7, with D perhaps assigned TRBD1 or TRBD2 (5 bases each). Trimming stripped 0 bases from V and 3 bases from J, with 15 bases between. CDR1 is SGHDN and CDR2 is FVKESK in the germline V gene. The CDR3 has 16 amino acids. CDR3 nucleotide sequence: TGTGCCAGCAGCCAAGATGTGGGGACCGTTCACTACGAGCAGTACTTC. Translated, it gives CASSQDVGTVHYEQYF.

The V and J genes are TRBV7-3 and TRBJ1-2; D perhaps matches TRBD1 (5 bases). This CDR3 contains 13 residues. The ends were cut back, 1 base at V and 7 bases at J, with 10 bases in the middle. CDR1 is SGHTA, CDR2 FQGTGA, per germline. The CDR3 here is CASSLMGTSGYTF. The CDR3 DNA follows: TGTGCCAGCAGCTTAATGGGGACTAGTGGCTACACCTTC.

A word on this clone: Additional DNA sequences in this sample encode the identical CDR3. The chain is built from TRBV7-9 and TRBJ2-7; weak D call: TRBD2 (6 bases). The germline V gene has CDR1 SEHNR and CDR2 FQNEAQ (reference sequence). V gave up 3 bases and J gave up 4 bases, with 10 bases separating them. The CDR3 is made up of 13 amino acids. In DNA, the CDR3 is TGTGCCAGCAGCTTTCCAGGGACTTACGAGCAGTACTTC. This sequence encodes CASSFPGTYEQYF.

This clone occurred once. The chain combines TRBV6-5 with TRBJ1-2, with 8 bases fitting TRBD1. V lost 7 bases to trimming and J lost 1 base; unmatched junction nucleotides: 8. Per germline, CDR1 MNHEY and CDR2 SVGAGI. This CDR3 has 15 residues. The CDR3 sequence is CASMGPRGHNYGYTF. In nucleotides, the CDR3 is TGTGCCAGCATGGGTCCCAGGGGGCATAACTATGGCTACACCTTC.

The CDR3: CASTEWGGYGYTF. CDR3 nucleotide sequence: TGTGCCAGTACCGAGTGGGGGGGCTATGGCTACACCTTC. The chain carries TRBV19 and TRBJ1-2; possibly TRBD1 for D (5 bases). The V end was cut by 7 bases, the J end by 4 bases, with 13 bases between. This CDR3 is 13 amino acids long. Germline loops: CDR1 LNHDA, CDR2 SQIVND (reference sequence).

V is TRBV30 and J is TRBJ1-3; no reliable D call. The CDR3 sequence is 12 residues long. From germline, CDR1 is GTSNPN and CDR2 SVGIG (reference sequence). Trimming stripped 5 bases from V and 1 base from J, with 6 bases between. CDR3 sequence: CAWGRSGNTIYF. In nucleotides, the CDR3 is TGTGCCTGGGGTCGGTCTGGAAACACCATATATTTT.

This chain joins TRBV5-1 and TRBJ2-1, with D possibly TRBD1 on 6 matching bases. The CDR3 is made up of 12 amino acids. Between the trimmed V and J ends, which lost 4 bases and 8 bases, there was a span of 10 bases. Germline CDR1 SGHRS, CDR2 YFSETQ. The CDR3 protein is CASSTRGDEQFF. The CDR3 nucleotides are TGCGCCAGCAGCACCAGGGGCGATGAGCAGTTCTTC.

This chain joins TRBV14 and TRBJ1-2; 7 bases agree with TRBD1. Per germline, CDR1 SGHDN and CDR2 FVKESK. Losses at the gene ends were 4 bases for V and 6 bases for J; bases not matched to a gene: 8. This CDR3 has 14 residues. CDR3 in amino acids: CASSPLDRMDGYTF. In nucleotides, the CDR3 is TGTGCCAGCAGCCCCTTGGACAGGATGGATGGCTACACCTTC.

The count of this clone is one. This chain uses TRBV5-5 with TRBJ1-1; D is unresolved. This CDR3 is built from 14 residues. Trimming took off 2 bases at V and 1 base at J, with 9 bases between the two ends. CDR1 SGHKS and CDR2 YYEKEE come from the germline V gene (reference sequence). The CDR3 loop reads CASSLIGPNTEAFF. DNA for the CDR3: TGTGCCAGCAGCTTAATAGGGCCGAACACTGAAGCTTTCTTT.